This T cell receptor (beta chain) was observed in a study of a mutant IDH1 vaccine in newly diagnosed glioma. Trimming left V 1 base short and J 4 bases short, with 13 bases between. The CDR3 sequence is 15 residues long. A note on this clone: What it binds is not known.

Time point noted: week 23, last vaccination. With topical imiquimod, each dose of the vaccine consisted of 300 ug of mutant IDH1 20-mer peptide. Tumors from donors were new WHO grade 3 or 4 IDH1-mutant astrocytomas with ATRX loss. Assay used: immunoSEQ multiplex PCR; TCRdb lists only in-frame clones, some missing. In the table there are approximately 60,000 clones, around 80% of which are singletons. The source was PBMCs, collected from a glioma patient whose treatment included an IDH1 peptide vaccine. The rearrangement joins TRBV23-1 to TRBJ1-2, with a weak D call TRBD1 (6 bases). TRBV23-1 carries the ORF label, with uncertain function. The sequence was collected from a woman aged 40-49 years with glioma. Some clones in this sample may be carry-over from other donors' samples. This CDR3 reads CASSQWIGGSYGYTF. The CDR3 DNA sequence: TGCGCCAGCAGTCAATGGATAGGGGGTAGCTATGGCTACACCTTC.